This T cell receptor beta chain was documented in a study of cytomegalovirus exposure and HLA in healthy donors. Study-wide results and caveats: Segments of the TCR beta V type were, in most cases, productive about 87% or about 30% of the time in an earlier analysis. V- and J-gene trimming in TCR beta was tied to a missense DCLRE1C variant by an analysis performed later. TCR beta chains numbering 150 to 200 were designated cytomegalovirus-associated.

Donors in the study were healthy people who gave bone marrow. This clone was seen only a few times. Its antigen remains unknown. PCR employed 60 Vbeta and 13 Jbeta primers. Profiling relied on immunoSEQ multiplex PCR, and the TCRdb table lists in-frame clones only, not all of them. The table has approximately 160,000 clones, about 68% seen once. Trimming stripped 4 bases from V and 5 bases from J, with 12 bases between. The CDR3 runs to 14 residues. The germline V gene has CDR1 LGHNA and CDR2 YSLEER. The chain couples TRBV4-3 to TRBJ2-1, with D perhaps TRBD2 (6 bases). This receptor was identified in a man between 18 and 29 years old in good health and CMV-seronegative. What was sequenced was PBMCs. CDR3 coding DNA: TGCGCCAGCAGCCCCAGGACTACCAACAATGAGCAGTTCTTC. Translated, it gives CASSPRTTNNEQFF.